One and the same sample provided the 27 T cell receptor beta chains below, sequenced in a study of graft-versus-host responses after intestinal transplantation. The antigens of these receptors remain unknown. TCRdb's table, derived via immunoSEQ multiplex PCR, lists solely in-frame clones and lacks some. The sample holds roughly 100,000 clones, 90% to 95% seen once. The sample in question was unstimulated CD8+ T cells sorted from spleen or lymph node cells, obtained before intestinal transplant. These TCRs come from a human donor who received an intestinal transplant.

This clone appeared a single time. This same CDR3 is encoded by further DNA sequences in the sample. The chain links TRBV27 to TRBJ2-2; no definite D call. CDR1 MNHEY and CDR2 SMNVEV come from the germline V gene (reference sequence). V gave up 2 bases and J gave up 4 bases, with 2 bases separating them. The CDR3 contains 12 residues. This chain's CDR3 is CASSLGTGELFF. In DNA form, the CDR3 reads TGTGCCAGCAGTTTAGGCACCGGGGAGCTGTTTTTT.

This clone was counted a single time. For the CDR3, the DNA is TGTGCCAGCAGCCTAGGACTAGCGGGGGTGCCGCTGAGCACAGATACGCAGTATTTT. This codes for CASSLGLAGVPLSTDTQYF. V gene TRBV7-2 combines with J gene TRBJ2-3; 13 bases align to TRBD2. CDR1 and CDR2 (germline): SGHTA, FQGNSA. With 5 bases clipped from V and 0 bases from J, the junction kept 11 bases outside the gene matches. The CDR3 totals 19 residues.

This chain links TRBV11-2 with TRBJ2-7, with 10 bases aligning to TRBD1. Germline values: CDR1 SGHAT, CDR2 FQNNGV. The trim removed 1 base at V and 3 bases at J, leaving 3 bases unmatched. The CDR3 totals 15 residues. This CDR3 is CASSLAGTGVYEQYF. CDR3 nucleotide sequence: TGTGCCAGCAGCTTAGCAGGGACAGGGGTCTACGAGCAGTACTTC.

DNA for the CDR3: TGTGCCAGCAGCTTACTGGAGACAGCCAACACCGGGGAGCTGTTTTTT. It is translated as CASSLLETANTGELFF. This chain joins TRBV7-7 and TRBJ2-2; D might be TRBD1 (5 bases). This CDR3 is 16 amino acids long. V was trimmed by 2 bases and J by 2 bases, leaving 12 bases between them. The V gene's germline CDR1 is SSHAT and CDR2 FNYEAQ (reference sequence).

The rearrangement joins TRBV28 to TRBJ2-2; TRBD1 might be the D (6 bases). V lost 11 bases to trimming and J lost 0 bases, with 13 bases between them. CDR1 is MDHEN and CDR2 is SYDVKM in the germline V gene. The CDR3 consists of 14 residues. CDR3 coding DNA: TGTGCCTGTAAGGACAGCACGAACACCGGGGAGCTGTTTTTT. It specifies CACKDSTNTGELFF.

The chain couples TRBV4-1 to TRBJ2-3; the D gene is possibly TRBD2 (5 bases). V was cut by 3 bases and J by 3 bases, with 16 bases left in between. This CDR3 is 16 amino acids long. CDR1 is MGHRA and CDR2 is YSYEKL in the germline V gene. The CDR3 sequence is CASSHLTGFITDTQYF. The CDR3 DNA follows: TGCGCCAGCAGCCACCTCACGGGATTTATAACAGATACGCAGTATTTT.

The CDR3, as DNA: TGTGCCAGCAGCTTAGGTTGGGGCCAGCCCCAGCATTTT. Translated: CASSLGWGQPQHF. The chain employs TRBV7-9 and TRBJ1-5; possible D gene TRBD1, 5 bases. The CDR3 runs to 13 residues. V was trimmed by 1 base and J by 7 bases, leaving 8 bases between them. Germline values: CDR1 SEHNR, CDR2 FQNEAQ (reference sequence).

This clone was seen once. The gene calls are TRBV27 and TRBJ2-7; D might be TRBD2 (5 bases). Trimming cost V 2 bases and J 6 bases, with 8 bases left between them. This CDR3 is 12 amino acids long. Germline lookup yields CDR1 MNHEY and CDR2 SMNVEV (reference sequence). The CDR3 DNA reads TGTGCCAGCAGTTTAAGCGGTGGCGAGCAGTACTTC. It translates to CASSLSGGEQYF.

The chain has TRBV5-5 and TRBJ2-1; maybe TRBD1 (5 bases). Germline V CDR1 and CDR2: SGHKS, YYEKEE (reference sequence). The CDR3 is made up of 17 amino acids. Trimming cost V 4 bases and J 0 bases, with 17 bases left between them. The DNA for the CDR3 is TGTGCCAGCAGCGGCGACAGAGCCACGAGCTCCTACAATGAGCAGTTCTTC. It translates to CASSGDRATSSYNEQFF. The full variable domain, rest sourced from reference TRBV5-5 and TRBJ2-1, is DAGVTQSPTHLIKTRGQQVTLRCSPISGHKSVSWYQQVLGQGPQFIFQYYEKEERGRGNFPDRFSARQFPNYSSELNVNALLLGDSALYLCASSGDRATSSYNEQFFGPGTRLTVL.

The rearrangement joins TRBV27 to TRBJ2-3; the match to TRBD2 covers 7 bases. CDR3 length: 14 residues. The V gene's germline CDR1 is MNHEY and CDR2 SMNVEV (reference sequence). With 3 bases clipped from V and 1 base from J, the junction kept 1 base outside the gene matches. CDR3 sequence (DNA): TGTGCCAGCAGTTTGGGGAGGGGCACAGATACGCAGTATTTT. Protein: CASSLGRGTDTQYF.

This chain links TRBV30 with TRBJ2-5; D ambiguous. V dropped 2 bases and J dropped 4 bases, with 17 bases sitting between them. CDR3 size: 15 residues. The germline CDR1 and CDR2 sequences are GTSNPN and SVGIG (reference sequence). CDR3 loop: CAWSYFPDTGETQYF. CDR3 DNA sequence: TGTGCCTGGAGTTACTTCCCCGACACTGGAGAGACCCAGTACTTC.

The chain couples TRBV6-1 to TRBJ2-5; 9 bases fit TRBD1. The CDR3 has 13 amino acids. V was pared by 10 bases and J by 5 bases, with 8 bases of the junction left unmatched. Per the germline V gene, CDR1 is MNHNS and CDR2 is SASEGT. The CDR3 spells CATNRGPLETQYF. The CDR3 DNA sequence: TGTGCCACGAACAGGGGGCCGTTGGAGACCCAGTACTTC.

In this sample, this clone turned up a few times. This chain joins TRBV5-1 and TRBJ1-6, with 8 bases aligning to TRBD1. The V gene's germline CDR1 is SGHRS and CDR2 YFSETQ. CDR3 length: 15 amino acids. V was pared by 0 bases and J by 7 bases, with 3 bases of the junction left unmatched. The chain's CDR3 is CASSLGDRINSPLHF. DNA for the CDR3: TGCGCCAGCAGCTTGGGGGACAGGATCAATTCACCCCTCCACTTT.

The genes are TRBV2 and TRBJ2-5; D uncertain. The DNA end favors TRBJ2-7, so the J call may be wrong. The CDR3 is 15 residues long. The germline V gene encodes CDR1 SNHLY and CDR2 FYNNEI. Here the CDR3 reads CANSIYGPPPYEQYF. The CDR3 coding sequence is TGTGCCAACTCGATATATGGGCCTCCCCCCTACGAGCAGTACTTC.

The V call is TRBV4-1, the J call TRBJ2-4; 8 bases line up with TRBD2. The CDR3 spans 14 residues. Trimming removed 1 base from V and 7 bases from J; junction bases left unmatched: 3. CDR1 MGHRA and CDR2 YSYEKL come from the germline V gene. The CDR3 reads CASSQAGGPNIQYF. The CDR3, as DNA: TGCGCCAGCAGCCAAGCGGGGGGGCCGAACATTCAGTACTTC.

The CDR3 DNA is TGTGCCAGCAGCTCACGGACAGGGGGAAAGGAAAAACTGTTTTTT. Its translation is CASSSRTGGKEKLFF. This chain connects TRBV11-2 to TRBJ1-4; 10 bases align to TRBD1. In germline, CDR1 is SGHAT, CDR2 FQNNGV. The CDR3 runs 15 residues. Trimming took 4 bases from V and 8 from J; bases not matched to a gene: 7.

CDR3 nucleotides: TGCGCCAGCAGCCAAAGGGCCCAGGGGGGCGTAGCGGTCGGCTACACCTTC. Its translation: CASSQRAQGGVAVGYTF. J is TRBJ1-2 and V is TRBV4-1; 7 bases agree with TRBD1. This CDR3 region has 17 residues. Germline-derived CDR1 and CDR2 are MGHRA and YSYEKL. The junction had 17 bases not matched to a gene; V was cut back by 2 bases and J by 8 bases.

This rearrangement joins TRBV5-6 to TRBJ2-5, with D perhaps matching TRBD1 (5 bases). The V gene's germline CDR1 is SGHDT and CDR2 YYEEEE. Trimming took off 1 base at V and 3 bases at J, with 13 bases between the two ends. This CDR3 has 15 amino acids. The CDR3 spells CASSLWQGLEETQYF. In DNA, the CDR3 is TGTGCCAGCAGCTTGTGGCAGGGTTTAGAAGAGACCCAGTACTTC.

The J gene is TRBJ2-1, the V gene TRBV2, with D uncertain. CDR3 length: 11 residues. CDR1 is SNHLY and CDR2 is FYNNEI in the germline V gene. V was shortened by 6 bases and J by 7 bases, with 7 bases between the two germline ends. DNA of the CDR3: TGTGCCAGCAGGGCGGATAATGAGCAGTTCTTC. Amino acids: CASRADNEQFF.

The rearrangement links TRBV7-2 to TRBJ1-1, with D unresolved. Germline-derived CDR1 and CDR2 are SGHTA and FQGNSA. CDR3 length: 14 residues. With 2 bases removed from V and 0 bases from J, the gap between germline ends came to 7 bases. The CDR3 protein is CASSLSFVNTEAFF. DNA for the CDR3: TGTGCCAGCAGCTTAAGTTTCGTGAACACTGAAGCTTTCTTT.

This chain uses TRBV27 with TRBJ1-1; D unclear. Germline V gene sequence: CDR1 MNHEY, CDR2 SMNVEV (reference sequence). The CDR3 extends over 13 amino acids. The V gene lost 3 bases and the J gene lost 0 bases, with 5 bases spanning the gap. The CDR3: CASSFLLNTEAFF. Written as DNA, the CDR3 is TGTGCCAGCAGTTTCCTATTGAACACTGAAGCTTTCTTT.

The chain uses TRBV6-5 and TRBJ2-7; no clear D gene. The germline V gene encodes CDR1 MNHEY and CDR2 SVGAGI. The CDR3 runs to 13 residues. The V end lost 6 bases, the J end lost 3 bases, and 12 bases lay between the germline ends. CDR3 residues: CASSPGGVYEQYF. In DNA, the CDR3 is TGTGCCAGCAGCCCCGGTGGGGTCTACGAGCAGTACTTC.

The V and J genes are TRBV30 and TRBJ2-1, with 7 bases aligning to TRBD1. V shed 0 bases, J shed 9 bases, and the junction held 11 bases outside the gene matches. This CDR3 comprises 15 residues. Germline CDR1 GTSNPN, CDR2 SVGIG (reference sequence). CDR3 DNA: TGTGCCTGGAGTGTAGAGGCGGGCAGGGGGATTGAGCAGTTCTTC. It yields the protein CAWSVEAGRGIEQFF.

J is TRBJ2-7 and V is TRBV15, with D unresolved. V lost 4 bases and J 4 bases, leaving 14 bases between the germline ends. From germline, CDR1 is LNHNV and CDR2 YYDKDF (reference sequence). This CDR3 is built from 14 residues. CDR3 sequence reads: CATSTGTILYEQYF. The CDR3 DNA reads TGTGCCACCAGCACGGGCACCATCTTATACGAGCAGTACTTC.

The gene calls are TRBV9 and TRBJ2-2; D call uncertain. In germline, CDR1 is SGDLS, CDR2 YYNGEE. With 1 base removed from V and 1 base from J, the gap between germline ends came to 11 bases. The CDR3 has 16 amino acids. CDR3: CASSVSRRENTGELFF. The CDR3, as DNA: TGTGCCAGCAGCGTATCTCGAAGGGAGAACACCGGGGAGCTGTTTTTT.

Only one count was recorded for this clone. The chain links TRBV9 to TRBJ1-3; possible D gene TRBD1, 6 bases. Deletions cut 4 bases from V and 4 bases from J, with 15 bases between. Per the germline V gene, CDR1 is SGDLS and CDR2 is YYNGEE. The CDR3 has 15 residues. DNA of the CDR3: TGTGCCAGCAGCCCAGACGGGGGCAACGGAAACACCATATATTTT. Amino acid sequence: CASSPDGGNGNTIYF.

This rearrangement joins TRBV4-1 to TRBJ1-2; D not resolved. V lost 0 bases and J 4 bases, leaving 15 bases between the germline ends. Germline-derived CDR1 and CDR2 are MGHRA and YSYEKL. The CDR3 extends over 16 amino acids. CDR3 amino acids: CASSQEVGNLIYGYTF. CDR3 coding DNA: TGCGCCAGCAGCCAAGAGGTAGGGAATCTGATCTATGGCTACACCTTC.